This passage covers 14 T cell receptor beta chains from one sample sequenced in a study of cytomegalovirus exposure and HLA in healthy donors. The PCR employed 60 Vbeta primers together with 13 Jbeta primers. Sequenced by immunoSEQ multiplex PCR; TCRdb stores in-frame clones only, minus some. The table lists some 170,000 clones, approximately 81% of them singletons. Sequences were obtained from PBMCs. Source of these receptors: a woman in her twenties or thirties in good health and CMV-seropositive.

The genes are TRBV5-4 and TRBJ2-4, with D perhaps matching TRBD1 (5 bases). V gave up 1 base and J gave up 0 bases, with 8 bases separating them. The germline gives CDR1 SGHNT, CDR2 YYREEE (reference sequence). The CDR3 is 15 amino acids. The CDR3 sequence is CASSLTQGAKNIQYF. The CDR3 DNA sequence: TGTGCCAGCAGCTTGACCCAGGGAGCCAAAAACATTCAGTACTTC.

The chain carries TRBV9 and TRBJ2-1, with 9 bases identical to TRBD2. This CDR3 has 16 residues. Germline V gene lookup returns CDR1 SGDLS and CDR2 YYNGEE. J gave up 5 bases and V 4 bases, and 10 bases lay outside the gene matches. In DNA form, the CDR3 reads TGTGCCAGCAGCCCTCAGCGGGGGGCTTGGGACAATGAGCAGTTCTTC. Translating gives CASSPQRGAWDNEQFF.

For this clone: At the DNA level, this CDR3 is encoded by other sequences in the same sample as well. This chain connects TRBV28 to TRBJ2-1; weak D call: TRBD2 (6 bases). Germline CDR1 is MDHEN and CDR2 is SYDVKM. This CDR3 contains 15 residues. Trimming shortened V by 4 bases and J by 6 bases, and 16 bases separated the two germline ends. The CDR3 protein is CASSSLGRGGNEQFF. The CDR3 DNA reads TGTGCCAGCAGTTCCCTCGGGCGGGGAGGCAATGAGCAGTTCTTC.

This clone has a single count. This chain joins TRBV6-1 and TRBJ1-6, with D possibly TRBD1 on 5 matching bases. V was pared by 0 bases and J by 0 bases, with 9 bases between. From germline, CDR1 is MNHNS and CDR2 SASEGT. The CDR3 extends over 17 amino acids. CDR3 region: CASSEANRLSYNSPLHF. The CDR3 DNA sequence: TGTGCCAGCAGTGAAGCAAACAGGCTCTCCTATAATTCACCCCTCCACTTT.

The chain uses TRBV11-2 and TRBJ2-2; TRBD1 might be the D (5 bases). The CDR3 is made up of 15 amino acids. With 5 bases removed from V and 0 bases from J, the gap between germline ends came to 10 bases. The germline V gene has CDR1 SGHAT and CDR2 FQNNGV. Here the CDR3 DNA reads TGTGCCAGCAGCGCAGGGTACGCGAACACCGGGGAGCTGTTTTTT. It is translated as CASSAGYANTGELFF.

This clone was seen once. The chain links TRBV5-1 to TRBJ1-1; weak D call: TRBD1 (5 bases). Germline CDR1 and CDR2: SGHRS and YFSETQ. The CDR3 has 15 amino acids. V gave up 0 bases and J gave up 1 base, with 10 bases separating them. CDR3 DNA: TGCGCCAGCAGCTTGGCCGGCAGGGCGAACACTGAAGCTTTCTTT. It translates to CASSLAGRANTEAFF.

This clone came up a few times. The chain combines TRBV5-1 with TRBJ2-7; D may be TRBD1 (6 bases). V was trimmed by 1 base and J by 3 bases, leaving 11 bases between them. Looked up from germline, CDR1 is SGHRS and CDR2 is YFSETQ. This CDR3 has 14 amino acids. The CDR3 nucleotides are TGCGCCAGCAGCTTGAAATACAGGGACTACGAGCAGTACTTC. This codes for CASSLKYRDYEQYF.

V usage is TRBV27 and J usage is TRBJ1-2; 7 bases agree with TRBD1. V trimming: 5 bases; J trimming: 5 bases; junction bases outside the gene matches: 14. Germline V CDR1 and CDR2: MNHEY, SMNVEV (reference sequence). The CDR3 contains 16 residues. This CDR3 is CASSPTRTGWSYGYTF. The CDR3 DNA follows: TGTGCCAGCAGTCCTACCAGGACAGGCTGGAGTTATGGCTACACCTTC.

The V and J genes are TRBV11-1 and TRBJ2-7; a possible D gene is TRBD1 (6 bases). Germline V gives CDR1 SGHAT, CDR2 FQDESV (reference sequence). V lost 4 bases, J lost 2 bases, and 12 bases lay in between. The CDR3 contains 14 residues. The CDR3 nucleotides read TGTGCCAGCAGCTCCAAGACAGGCCCCTACGAGCAGTACTTC. It encodes CASSSKTGPYEQYF.

This sequence joins TRBV7-2 and TRBJ1-2, with D tentatively TRBD1 (6 bases). Trimming left V 1 base short and J 5 bases short, with 11 bases between. The CDR3 covers 14 residues. Looked up from germline, CDR1 is SGHTA and CDR2 is FQGNSA. As DNA, the CDR3 is TGTGCCAGCAGCTTAGGCACAGGGATGTATGGCTACACCTTC. Translated: CASSLGTGMYGYTF.

The chain has TRBV6-5 and TRBJ1-2; 11 nucleotides match TRBD1. Germline values: CDR1 MNHEY, CDR2 SVGAGI. This CDR3 has 14 amino acids. V lost 4 bases to trimming and J lost 6 bases; unmatched junction nucleotides: 4. As DNA, the CDR3 is TGTGCCAGCAGTTGGACAGGGGGCGAGGATGGCTACACCTTC. This translates into CASSWTGGEDGYTF.

This chain joins TRBV18 and TRBJ1-1; D call uncertain. The CDR3 is 14 amino acids. Germline loops: CDR1 KGHSH, CDR2 LQKENI. V shed 4 bases and J shed 0 bases, with 9 bases lying between them. CDR3 sequence (DNA): TGTGCCAGCTCACTAAAAAATATGAACACTGAAGCTTTCTTT. It is translated as CASSLKNMNTEAFF.

The chain recombines TRBV7-3 with TRBJ2-3, with 8 positions matching TRBD2. From germline, CDR1 is SGHTA and CDR2 FQGTGA. V lost 5 bases and J lost 0; bases outside the gene matches: 7. The CDR3 runs to 16 residues. CDR3 sequence: CASSRLARGSTDTQYF. The CDR3 nucleotides are TGTGCCAGCAGCCGACTAGCGAGAGGAAGCACAGATACGCAGTATTTT.

This clone was seen a single time. This chain links TRBV7-3 with TRBJ1-6; D gene ambiguous. Germline assignment: CDR1 SGHTA and CDR2 FQGTGA. V dropped 1 base and J dropped 9 bases, with 13 bases sitting between them. The CDR3 runs 15 residues. CDR3 bases: TGTGCCAGCAGCTTAAATGGCCTTCTTCCTTCACCCCTCCACTTT. Translating gives CASSLNGLLPSPLHF.